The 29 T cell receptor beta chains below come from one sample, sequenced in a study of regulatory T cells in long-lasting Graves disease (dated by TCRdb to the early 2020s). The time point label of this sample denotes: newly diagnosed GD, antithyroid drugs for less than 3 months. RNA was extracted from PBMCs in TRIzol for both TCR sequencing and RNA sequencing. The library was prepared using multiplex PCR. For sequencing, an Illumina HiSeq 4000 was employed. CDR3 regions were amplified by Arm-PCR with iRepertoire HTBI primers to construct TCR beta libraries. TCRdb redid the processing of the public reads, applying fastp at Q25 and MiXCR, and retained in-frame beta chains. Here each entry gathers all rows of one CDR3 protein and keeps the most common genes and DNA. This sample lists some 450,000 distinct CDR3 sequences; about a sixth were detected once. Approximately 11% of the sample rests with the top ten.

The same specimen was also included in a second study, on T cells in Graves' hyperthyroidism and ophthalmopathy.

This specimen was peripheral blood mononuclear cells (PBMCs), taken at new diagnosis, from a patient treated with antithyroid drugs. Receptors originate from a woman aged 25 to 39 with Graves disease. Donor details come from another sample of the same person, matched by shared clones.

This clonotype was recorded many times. The CDR3 bases are TGTGCCAGCAGCTTAAACGAACTATACGAGCAGTACTTC. This sequence encodes CASSLNELYEQYF. This chain links TRBV7-9 with TRBJ2-7; D remains ambiguous. The CDR3 covers 13 residues. Germline CDR1 and CDR2: SEHNR and FQNEAQ (reference sequence). Deletions cut 2 bases from V and 4 bases from J, with 9 bases between. Together with reference TRBV7-9 and TRBJ2-7, the CDR3 gives the full variable domain: DTGVSQNPRHKITKRGQNVTFRCDPISEHNRLYWYRQTLGQGPEFLTYFQNEAQLEKSRLLSDRFSAERPKGSFSTLEIQRTEQGDSAMYLCASSLNELYEQYFGPGTRLTVT.

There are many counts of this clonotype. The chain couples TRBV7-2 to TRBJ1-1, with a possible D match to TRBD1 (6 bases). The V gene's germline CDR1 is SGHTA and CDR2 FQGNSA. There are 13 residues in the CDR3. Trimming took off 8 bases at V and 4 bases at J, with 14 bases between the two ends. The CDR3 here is CASQTGWGTEAFF. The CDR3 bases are TGTGCCAGCCAGACAGGTTGGGGCACTGAAGCTTTCTTT.

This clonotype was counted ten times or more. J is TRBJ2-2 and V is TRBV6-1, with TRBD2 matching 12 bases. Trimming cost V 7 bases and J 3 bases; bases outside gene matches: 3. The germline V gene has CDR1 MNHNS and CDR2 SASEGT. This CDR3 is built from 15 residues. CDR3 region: CASTGLAGHTGELFF. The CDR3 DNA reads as TGTGCCAGCACTGGACTAGCGGGACACACCGGGGAGCTGTTTTTT.

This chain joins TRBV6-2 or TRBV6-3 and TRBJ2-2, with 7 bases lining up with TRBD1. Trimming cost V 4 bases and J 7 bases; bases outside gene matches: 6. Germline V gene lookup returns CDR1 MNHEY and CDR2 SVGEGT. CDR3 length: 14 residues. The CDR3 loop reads CASSSQGNGGELFF. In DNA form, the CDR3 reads TGTGCCAGCAGTTCACAGGGGAATGGCGGGGAGCTGTTTTTT.

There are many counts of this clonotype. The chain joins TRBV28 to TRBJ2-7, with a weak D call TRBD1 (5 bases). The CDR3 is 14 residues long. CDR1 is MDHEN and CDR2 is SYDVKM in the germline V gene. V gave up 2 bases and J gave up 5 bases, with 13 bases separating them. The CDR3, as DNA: TGTGCCAGCAGTTTACTAAGGGGTAACCACGAGCAGTACTTC. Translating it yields CASSLLRGNHEQYF.

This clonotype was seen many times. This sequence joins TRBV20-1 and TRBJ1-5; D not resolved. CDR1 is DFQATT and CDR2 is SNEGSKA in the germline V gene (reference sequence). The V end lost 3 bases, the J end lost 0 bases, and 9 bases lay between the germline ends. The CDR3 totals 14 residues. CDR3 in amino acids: CSASTVDSNQPQHF. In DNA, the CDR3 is TGCAGTGCTAGTACGGTGGATAGCAATCAGCCCCAGCATTTT.

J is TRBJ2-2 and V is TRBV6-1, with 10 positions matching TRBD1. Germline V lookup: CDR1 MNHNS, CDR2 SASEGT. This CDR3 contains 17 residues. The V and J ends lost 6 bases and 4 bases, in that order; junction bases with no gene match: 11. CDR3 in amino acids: CASRPGQGWSGTGELFF. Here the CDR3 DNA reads TGTGCCAGCAGACCGGGACAGGGGTGGTCGGGCACCGGGGAGCTGTTTTTT.

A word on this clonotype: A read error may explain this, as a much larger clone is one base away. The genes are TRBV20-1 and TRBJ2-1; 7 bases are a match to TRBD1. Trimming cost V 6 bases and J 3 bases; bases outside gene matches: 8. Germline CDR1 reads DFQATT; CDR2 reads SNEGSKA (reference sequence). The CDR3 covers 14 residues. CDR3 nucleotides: TGCAGTGCAAGACAGGGCGACTGCTACAATGAGCAGTTCTTC. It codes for CSARQGDCYNEQFF.

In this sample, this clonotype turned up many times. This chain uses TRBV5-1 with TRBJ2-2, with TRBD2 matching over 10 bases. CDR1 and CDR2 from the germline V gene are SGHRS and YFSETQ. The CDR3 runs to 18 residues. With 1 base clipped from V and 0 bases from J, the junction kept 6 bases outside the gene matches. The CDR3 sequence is CASSLSTSGTPNTGELFF. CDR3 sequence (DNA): TGCGCCAGCAGCTTGAGTACTAGCGGGACTCCGAACACCGGGGAGCTGTTTTTT.

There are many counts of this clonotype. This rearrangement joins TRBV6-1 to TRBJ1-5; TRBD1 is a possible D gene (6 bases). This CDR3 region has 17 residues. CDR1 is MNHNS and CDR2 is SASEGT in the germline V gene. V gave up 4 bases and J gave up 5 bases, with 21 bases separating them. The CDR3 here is CASSASASGSGDQPQHF. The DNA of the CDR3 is TGTGCCAGCAGTGCATCGGCAAGCGGGTCAGGGGATCAGCCCCAGCATTTT.

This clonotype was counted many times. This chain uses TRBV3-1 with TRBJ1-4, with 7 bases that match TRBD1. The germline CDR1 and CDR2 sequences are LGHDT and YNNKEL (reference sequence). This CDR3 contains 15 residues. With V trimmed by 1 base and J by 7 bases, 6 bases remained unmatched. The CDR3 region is CASSQATGAGEKLFF. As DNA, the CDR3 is TGTGCCAGCAGCCAAGCTACAGGGGCGGGTGAAAAACTGTTTTTT.

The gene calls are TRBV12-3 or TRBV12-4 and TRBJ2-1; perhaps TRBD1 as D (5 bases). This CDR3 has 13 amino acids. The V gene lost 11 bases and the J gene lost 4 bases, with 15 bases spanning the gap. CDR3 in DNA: TGTGCCTCGCAGGGAAGTCAGTACAATGAGCAGTTCTTC. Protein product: CASQGSQYNEQFF.

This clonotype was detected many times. Here the CDR3 DNA reads TGTGCCAGCTCACCAGACGGGACTCCAGGGCGTGAGCAGTTCTTC. This sequence encodes CASSPDGTPGREQFF. V and J are TRBV18 and TRBJ2-1, with D possibly matching TRBD2 (6 bases). The germline V gene encodes CDR1 KGHSH and CDR2 LQKENI. This CDR3 spans 15 amino acids. V was shortened by 2 bases and J by 9 bases, with 17 bases between the two germline ends.

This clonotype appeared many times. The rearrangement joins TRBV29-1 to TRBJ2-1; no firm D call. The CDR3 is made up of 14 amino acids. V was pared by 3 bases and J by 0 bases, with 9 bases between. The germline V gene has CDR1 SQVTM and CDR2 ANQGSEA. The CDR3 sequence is CSVDGPSSYNEQFF. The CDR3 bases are TGCAGCGTTGATGGGCCAAGCTCCTACAATGAGCAGTTCTTC.

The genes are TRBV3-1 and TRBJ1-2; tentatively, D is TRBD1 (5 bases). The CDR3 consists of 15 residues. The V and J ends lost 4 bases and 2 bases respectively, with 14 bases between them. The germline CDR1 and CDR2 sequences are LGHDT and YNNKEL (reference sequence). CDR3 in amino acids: CASSPREGINYGYTF. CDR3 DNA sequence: TGTGCCAGCAGCCCCCGGGAGGGGATCAACTATGGCTACACCTTC.

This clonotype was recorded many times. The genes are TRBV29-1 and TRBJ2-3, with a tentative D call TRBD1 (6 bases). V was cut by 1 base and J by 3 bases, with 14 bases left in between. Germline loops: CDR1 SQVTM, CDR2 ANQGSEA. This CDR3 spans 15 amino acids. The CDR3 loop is CSVEAAGVWTDTQYF. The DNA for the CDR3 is TGCAGCGTTGAAGCGGCAGGGGTATGGACAGATACGCAGTATTTT.

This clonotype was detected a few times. The CDR3 sequence: CASSPFDANSYNEQFF. The CDR3 nucleotides are TGTGCCAGTAGTCCTTTCGACGCAAACTCCTACAATGAGCAGTTCTTC. The gene calls are TRBV19 and TRBJ2-1; D not resolved. The V end was cut by 5 bases, the J end by 0 bases, with 14 bases between. This CDR3 comprises 16 residues. The germline gives CDR1 LNHDA, CDR2 SQIVND (reference sequence).

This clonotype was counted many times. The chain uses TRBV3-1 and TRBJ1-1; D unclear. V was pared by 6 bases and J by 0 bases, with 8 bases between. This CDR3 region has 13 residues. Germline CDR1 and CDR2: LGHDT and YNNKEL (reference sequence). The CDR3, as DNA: TGTGCCAGCAGGAATAATTTGAACACTGAAGCTTTCTTT. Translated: CASRNNLNTEAFF. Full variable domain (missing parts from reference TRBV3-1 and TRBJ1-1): DTAVSQTPKYLVTQMGNDKSIKCEQNLGHDTMYWYKQDSKKFLKIMFSYNNKELIINETVPNRFSPKSPDKAHLNLHINSLELGDSAVYFCASRNNLNTEAFFGQGTRLTVV.

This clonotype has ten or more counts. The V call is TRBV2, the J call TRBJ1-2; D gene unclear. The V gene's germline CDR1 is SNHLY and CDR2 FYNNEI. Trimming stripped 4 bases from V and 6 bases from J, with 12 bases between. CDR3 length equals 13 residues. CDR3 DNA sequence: TGTGCCAGCAGTGGAGGGAACTTAAATGGCTACACCTTC. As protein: CASSGGNLNGYTF.

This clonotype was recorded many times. CDR3 in amino acids: CASSFLVSGTILGSYEQYF. CDR3 bases: TGTGCCAGCAGCTTCCTCGTATCGGGTACTATACTCGGCTCCTACGAGCAGTACTTC. The rearrangement joins TRBV11-2 to TRBJ2-7; D ambiguous. The V and J ends lost 3 bases and 0 bases respectively, with 24 bases between them. There are 19 residues in the CDR3. Germline V gene sequence: CDR1 SGHAT, CDR2 FQNNGV.

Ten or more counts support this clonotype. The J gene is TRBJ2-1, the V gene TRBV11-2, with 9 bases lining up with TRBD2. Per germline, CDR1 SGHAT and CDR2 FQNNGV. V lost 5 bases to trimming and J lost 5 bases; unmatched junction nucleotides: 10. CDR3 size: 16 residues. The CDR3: CASSTPVLAGNNEQFF. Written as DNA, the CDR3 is TGTGCCAGCAGCACCCCCGTCCTAGCGGGAAACAATGAGCAGTTCTTC.

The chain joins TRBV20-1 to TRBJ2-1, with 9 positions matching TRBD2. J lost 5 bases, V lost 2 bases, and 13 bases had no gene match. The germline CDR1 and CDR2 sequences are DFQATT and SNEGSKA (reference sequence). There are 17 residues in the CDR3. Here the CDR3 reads CSARPIAGAVWDNEQFF. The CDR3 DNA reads TGCAGTGCTAGACCCATAGCGGGAGCTGTCTGGGACAATGAGCAGTTCTTC.

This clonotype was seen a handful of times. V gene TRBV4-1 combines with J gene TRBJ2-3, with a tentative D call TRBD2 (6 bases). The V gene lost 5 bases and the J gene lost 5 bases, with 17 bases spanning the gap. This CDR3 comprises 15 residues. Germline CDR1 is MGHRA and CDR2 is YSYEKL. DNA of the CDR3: TGCGCCAGCAGCGAGGAGGGGTCAATGGGAGATACGCAGTATTTT. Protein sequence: CASSEEGSMGDTQYF.

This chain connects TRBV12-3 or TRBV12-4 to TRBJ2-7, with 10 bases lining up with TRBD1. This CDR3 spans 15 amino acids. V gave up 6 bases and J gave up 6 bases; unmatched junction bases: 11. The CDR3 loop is CASSFRDRGATEQYF. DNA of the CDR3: TGTGCCAGCAGCTTCCGGGACAGGGGAGCAACCGAGCAGTACTTC.

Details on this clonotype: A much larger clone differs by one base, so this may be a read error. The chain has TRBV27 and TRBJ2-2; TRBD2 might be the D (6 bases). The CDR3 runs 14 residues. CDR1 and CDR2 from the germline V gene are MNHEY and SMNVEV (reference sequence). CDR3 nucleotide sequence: TGTGGCAGCACCAGAGGCGGACTAAGGGGGGAGCTGTTTTTT. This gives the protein CGSTRGGLRGELFF.

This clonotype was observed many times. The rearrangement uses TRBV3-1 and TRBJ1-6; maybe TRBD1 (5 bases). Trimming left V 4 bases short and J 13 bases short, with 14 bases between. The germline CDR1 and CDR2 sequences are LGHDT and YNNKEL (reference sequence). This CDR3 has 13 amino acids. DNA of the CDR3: TGTGCCAGCAGCCGACAGTCCTTGGGGCCCCTCCACTTT. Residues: CASSRQSLGPLHF.

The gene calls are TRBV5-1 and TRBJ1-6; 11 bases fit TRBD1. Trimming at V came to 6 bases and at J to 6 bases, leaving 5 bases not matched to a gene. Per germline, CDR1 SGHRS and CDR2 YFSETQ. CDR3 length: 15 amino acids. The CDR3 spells CASNYGTGGNSPLHF. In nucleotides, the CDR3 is TGCGCCAGCAACTACGGGACAGGGGGTAATTCACCCCTCCACTTT.

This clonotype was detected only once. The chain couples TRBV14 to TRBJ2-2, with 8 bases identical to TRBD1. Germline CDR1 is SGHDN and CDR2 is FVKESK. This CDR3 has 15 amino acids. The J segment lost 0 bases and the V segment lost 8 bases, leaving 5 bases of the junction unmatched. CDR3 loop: CASRTGLANTGELFF. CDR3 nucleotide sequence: TGTGCCAGCCGGACAGGGCTCGCGAACACCGGGGAGCTGTTTTTT.

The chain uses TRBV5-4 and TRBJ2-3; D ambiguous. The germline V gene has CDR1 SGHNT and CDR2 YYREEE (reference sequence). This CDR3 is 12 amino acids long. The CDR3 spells CSWTRRTDTQYF. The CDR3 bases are TGTTCCTGGACCCGACGGACAGATACGCAGTATTTT.